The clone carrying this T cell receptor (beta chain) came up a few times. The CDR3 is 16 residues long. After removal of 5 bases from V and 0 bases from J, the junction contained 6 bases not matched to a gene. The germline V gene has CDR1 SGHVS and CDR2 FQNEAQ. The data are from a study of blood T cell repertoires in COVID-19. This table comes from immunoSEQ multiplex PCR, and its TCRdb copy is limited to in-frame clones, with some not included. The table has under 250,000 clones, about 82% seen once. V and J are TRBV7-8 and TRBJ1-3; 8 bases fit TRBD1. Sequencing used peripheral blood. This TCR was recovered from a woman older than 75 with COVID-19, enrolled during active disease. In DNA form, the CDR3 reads TGTGCCAGCAGCAGGGGACAGGCCCGCTCTGGAAACACCATATATTTT. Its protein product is CASSRGQARSGNTIYF.